This T cell receptor beta chain was recovered during a study of blood T cell repertoires in COVID-19. The assay was immunoSEQ multiplex PCR, and TCRdb's table has in-frame clones only and misses some. The sample consists of approximately 390,000 clones, nearly 90% of them appearing once. This clone has only a few counts. The CDR3 contains 14 residues. In germline, CDR1 is SGHVS, CDR2 FQNEAQ. The V and J ends lost 3 bases and 7 bases, in that order; junction bases with no gene match: 8. The specimen was peripheral blood. This receptor was taken from a man aged 18 to 29 with active or convalescent COVID-19. The rearrangement links TRBV7-8 to TRBJ1-1; 7 bases fit TRBD1. The CDR3 DNA sequence: TGTGCCAGCAGCTTGGCCGGGACAGAACGTGAAGCTTTCTTT. Amino acids: CASSLAGTEREAFF.